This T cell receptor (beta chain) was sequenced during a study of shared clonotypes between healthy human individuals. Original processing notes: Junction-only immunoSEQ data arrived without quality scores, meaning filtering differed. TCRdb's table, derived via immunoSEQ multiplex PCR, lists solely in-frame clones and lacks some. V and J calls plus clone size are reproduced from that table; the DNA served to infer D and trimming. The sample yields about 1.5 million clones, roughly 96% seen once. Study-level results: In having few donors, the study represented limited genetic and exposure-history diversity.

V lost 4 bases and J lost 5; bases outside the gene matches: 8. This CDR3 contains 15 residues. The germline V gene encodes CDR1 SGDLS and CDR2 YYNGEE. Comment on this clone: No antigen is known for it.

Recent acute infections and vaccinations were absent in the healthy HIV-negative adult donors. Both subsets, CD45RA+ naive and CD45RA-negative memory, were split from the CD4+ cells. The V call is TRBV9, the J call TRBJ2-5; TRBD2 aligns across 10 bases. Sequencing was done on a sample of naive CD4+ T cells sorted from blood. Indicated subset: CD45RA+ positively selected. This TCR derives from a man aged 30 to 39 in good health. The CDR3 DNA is TGTGCCAGCAGCCCAGCGGGAGGGCCAGGGGAGACCCAGTACTTC. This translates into CASSPAGGPGETQYF.